A selection of T cell receptor beta chains follows, all from one sample in a study of blood T cell repertoires in COVID-19. The table came from immunoSEQ multiplex PCR; TCRdb's copy has only in-frame clones and leaves some out. The table shows approximately 300,000 clones, with roughly 87% occurring only once. The sequenced sample consisted of peripheral blood. The source of these receptors is a man aged 18 to 35 with active or convalescent COVID-19. The CDR3 runs from the conserved cysteine through the conserved F or W. D genes are given only for firm matches. Part of the rows lack a size; the others show once, few, many or a class for expanded clones.

NA NA TRBJ2-5 TRBV6-5 TGTGCCAGCAGAACCTACCAGGGCGAGACCCAGTACTTC CASRTYQGETQYF
NA NA TRBJ2-7 TRBV7-9 TGTGCCAGCAAGTTCACGGAGGGGGCGTCCTACGAGCAGTACTTC CASKFTEGASYEQYF
NA once TRBJ2-7 TRBV28 TGTGCCAGCTCTTCAATACGTTCCAGCTCCTACGAGCAGTACTTC CASSSIRSSSYEQYF
TRBD1 NA TRBJ2-5 TRBV3-1/TRBV3-2 TGTGCCAGCAGCCACCTTACCCGAGGACAGGCCCAAGAGACCCAGTACTTC CASSHLTRGQAQETQYF
NA NA TRBJ2-1 TRBV18 TGTGCCAGCTCACCACCTGGGCGAGTCTACAATGAGCAGTTCTTC CASSPPGRVYNEQFF
NA NA TRBJ1-1 TRBV7-8 TGTGCCAGCGGACGGGATTTGAACACTGAAGCTTTCTTT CASGRDLNTEAFF
NA few TRBJ1-6 TRBV28 TGTGCCAGCAGTTTCAGTAGGGGCAGAAATTCACCCCTCCACTTT CASSFSRGRNSPLHF
NA NA TRBJ1-1 TRBV11-2 TGTGCCAGCAGCTTAGGGGGGCCCGTAGCTTTCTTT CASSLGGPVAFF
NA NA TRBJ2-1 TRBV28 TGTGCCAGCAGTTTTCGGTATCATGAGCAGTTCTTC CASSFRYHEQFF
NA NA TRBJ1-4 TRBV9 TGTGCCAGCAGCGTGAGGGCTAATGAAAAACTGTTTTTT CASSVRANEKLFF
NA NA TRBJ2-7 TRBV6-1 TGTGCCAGCAGTGAAATTTGGGGGCCCTACGAGCAGTACTTC CASSEIWGPYEQYF
NA NA TRBJ2-3 TRBV28 TGTGCCAGCAGCGATGGGACAGGGAATTTTGGTCCTACTAGCGGGGACCTCACAGATACGCAGTATTTT CASSDGTGNFGPTSGDLTDTQYF
NA NA TRBJ2-7 TRBV18 TGTGCCAGCTCACCAATGCGGTACTCTACGAGCGAGCAGTACTTC CASSPMRYSTSEQYF
NA NA TRBJ2-3 TRBV5-6 TGTGCCAGCAGCGAGGGCACTAGCTTAGATACGCAGTATTTT CASSEGTSLDTQYF
NA NA TRBJ1-4 TRBV4-1 TGCGCCAGCCGACGTACGACCGCGGTCTATGAAAAACTGTTTTTT CASRRTTAVYEKLFF
TRBD1 once TRBJ2-2 TRBV6-1 TGTGCCAGCAGTGAGCGGGACAGGGGAACCGGGGAGCTGTTTTTT CASSERDRGTGELFF
TRBD2 NA TRBJ2-7 TRBV14 TGTGCCAGCAGCCAAGTCATCCCAGCGGGAGGGTACACATACGAGCAGTACTTC CASSQVIPAGGYTYEQYF
NA NA TRBJ1-1 TRBV5-1 TGCGCCAGCAGCTTGGCGGGAATGAACACTGAAGCTTTCTTT CASSLAGMNTEAFF
TRBD2 NA TRBJ2-1 TRBV6-6 TGTGCCAGCACGGGGGGGAGCTCCTACAATGAGCAGTTCTTC CASTGGSSYNEQFF
NA NA TRBJ2-3 TRBV6-5 TGTGCCAGCAGTTACGCGGGGCCTTCAGATACGCAGTATTTT CASSYAGPSDTQYF
NA NA TRBJ1-1 TRBV19 TGTGCCAGTAGTCCCTCGAGGATGAACACTGAAGCTTTCTTT CASSPSRMNTEAFF
TRBD2 NA TRBJ2-1 TRBV19 TGTGCCAGTAGTAGACTCGTGACTAGCAACAATGAGCAGTTCTTC CASSRLVTSNNEQFF
TRBD1 NA TRBJ2-1 TRBV5-1 TGCGCCAGCACGGGACAGCCCGGAGAGCAGTTCTTC CASTGQPGEQFF
NA NA TRBJ2-3 TRBV25-1 TGTGCCAGCAGTGAACAGGGGCAACCCACAGATACGCAGTATTTT CASSEQGQPTDTQYF
NA NA TRBJ2-6 TRBV29-1 TGCAGCGTTGAAGACCAGGGTGCCGGGGCCAACGTCCTGACTTTC CSVEDQGAGANVLTF
NA NA TRBJ2-4 TRBV29-1 TGCAGCGCCAGACAAGGGGGGGAAAACATTCAGTACTTC CSARQGGENIQYF
NA few TRBJ2-7 TRBV13 TGTGCCAGCAGCTTATCTCGGGGGGCCGCCTACGAGCAGTACTTC CASSLSRGAAYEQYF
TRBD2 many TRBJ2-1 TRBV6-4 TGTGCCAGCAGTGAACTAGCGGGATCCTACAATGAGCAGTTCTTC CASSELAGSYNEQFF
NA NA TRBJ2-7 TRBV10-3 TGTGCCATCAATCACGGAGTGTCCTACGAGCAGTACTTC CAINHGVSYEQYF
TRBD2 NA TRBJ2-7 TRBV28 TGTGCCAGCAGTACCCCCCTGGGCGGGAGTTCCTACGAGCAGTACTTC CASSTPLGGSSYEQYF
NA NA TRBJ1-3 TRBV10-3 TGTGCCATAGGAGACAGGCAGGCTGGAAACACCATATATTTT CAIGDRQAGNTIYF
NA NA TRBJ1-2 TRBV12-3/TRBV12-4 TGTGCCAGCAGCAACCCGGGGAATGGCTACACCTTC CASSNPGNGYTF
NA few TRBJ1-5 TRBV5-8 TGTGCCAGCAGCTTGCCTGCGGGTCTAGGGAATCAGCCCCAGCATTTT CASSLPAGLGNQPQHF
TRBD1 NA TRBJ2-5 TRBV7-2 TGTGCCAGCAGCCACGACAGGGGGCGAGAGACCCAGTACTTC CASSHDRGRETQYF
NA few TRBJ1-1 TRBV4-1 TGCGCCAGCAGCCACCGGGACACATTGAACACTGAAGCTTTCTTT CASSHRDTLNTEAFF
TRBD2 few TRBJ2-5 TRBV11-2 TGTGCCTCGCGGGGGGAAGGAGAGACCCAGTACTTC CASRGEGETQYF
TRBD1 NA TRBJ1-5 TRBV6-1 TGTGCCAGCAGTGACAGGGGGCAGCCCCAGCATTTT CASSDRGQPQHF
NA NA TRBJ2-1 TRBV27 TGTGCCAGCAGTTTGAGTGGAGGGAGAACTGAGCAGTTCTTC CASSLSGGRTEQFF
NA NA TRBJ1-5 TRBV29-1 TGCAGCGCTGAATTCCAGGGTCTAGATCCGCCCCAGCATTTT CSAEFQGLDPPQHF
NA once TRBJ1-6 TRBV10-3 TGTGCCATCAGTGACAGGGGATCACCCCTCCACTTT CAISDRGSPLHF
TRBD2 NA TRBJ2-7 TRBV27 TGTGCCAGCAGTAGGGGAGCGGGGCGCCCTGCCCACGAGCAGTACTTC CASSRGAGRPAHEQYF
NA NA TRBJ1-1 TRBV6-2/TRBV6-3 TGTGCCAGCAGTTATGGGGGGGCGACTGAAGCTTTCTTT CASSYGGATEAFF